The T cell receptor beta chain under discussion was sequenced for a study of blood T cell repertoires in COVID-19. Turning to the study itself: In each case, the material was cDNA or gDNA derived from T cells, B-cell-depleted T cells, or PBMCs.

CDR1 is KGHSH, CDR2 LQKENI, per germline. The V gene lost 3 bases and the J gene lost 0 bases, with 7 bases spanning the gap. This CDR3 is built from 14 residues. Source study methods: The authors estimated nucleated cell counts from reference gene primer amplification. TCRdb's table, derived via immunoSEQ multiplex PCR, lists solely in-frame clones and lacks some. V and J calls plus clone size are reproduced from that table; the DNA served to infer D and trimming. The sample yields over 200,000 clones, under 95% seen once. Source material: peripheral blood. This TCR was sampled from a man aged 30 to 45 with acute or convalescent COVID-19. J is TRBJ2-3 and V is TRBV18, with D unresolved. The CDR3 here is CASSPVRSTDTQYF. The CDR3 bases are TGTGCCAGCTCACCCGTTAGAAGCACAGATACGCAGTATTTT.